This TCR beta chain was retrieved from a study of blood T cell repertoires in COVID-19. Study overall: Whether acute or convalescent, the COVID-19 samples came from the United States, Italy and Spain. PBMCs, B-cell-depleted T cells, or T cells were the source of the cDNA or gDNA that made up the material.

In the authors' methods: Nucleated cell counts were estimated from reference gene primer amplification. Profiled with immunoSEQ multiplex PCR; TCRdb holds only in-frame clones, not every one. The V and J calls and clone size come from that table; D and trimming were worked out from the DNA. The sample yields hundreds of thousands of clones, 65% to 90% seen once. With V trimmed by 0 bases and J by 7 bases, 2 bases remained unmatched. The CDR3 is 15 amino acids. From germline, CDR1 is MNHEY and CDR2 SVGAGI. The chain has TRBV6-5 and TRBJ1-6; 8 positions match TRBD1. The source is a woman aged 50 to 60 with acute or convalescent COVID-19. The sample taken for sequencing was peripheral blood. The CDR3 is CASSYSTGVNSPLHF. CDR3 nucleotides: TGTGCCAGCAGTTACTCGACAGGGGTAAATTCACCCCTCCACTTT.